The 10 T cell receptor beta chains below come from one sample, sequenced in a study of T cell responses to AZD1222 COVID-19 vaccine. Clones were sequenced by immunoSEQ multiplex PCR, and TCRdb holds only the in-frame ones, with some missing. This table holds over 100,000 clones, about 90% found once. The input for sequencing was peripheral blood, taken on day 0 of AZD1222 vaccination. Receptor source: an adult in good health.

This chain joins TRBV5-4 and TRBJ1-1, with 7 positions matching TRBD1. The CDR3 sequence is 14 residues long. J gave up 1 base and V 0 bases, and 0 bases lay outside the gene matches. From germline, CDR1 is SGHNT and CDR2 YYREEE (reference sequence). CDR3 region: CASSLDRGNTEAFF. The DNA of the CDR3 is TGTGCCAGCAGCTTGGACAGGGGGAACACTGAAGCTTTCTTT.

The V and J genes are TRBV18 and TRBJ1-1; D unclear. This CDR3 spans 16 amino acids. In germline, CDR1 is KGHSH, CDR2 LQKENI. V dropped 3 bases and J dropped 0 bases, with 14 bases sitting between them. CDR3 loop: CASSPRTTGMNTEAFF. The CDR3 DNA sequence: TGTGCCAGCTCACCTAGGACGACGGGGATGAACACTGAAGCTTTCTTT.

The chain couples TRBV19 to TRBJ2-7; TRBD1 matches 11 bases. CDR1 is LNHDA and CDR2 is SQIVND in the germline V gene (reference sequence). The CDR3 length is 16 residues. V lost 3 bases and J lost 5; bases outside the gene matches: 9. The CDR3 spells CASSIGTGGFWDEQYF. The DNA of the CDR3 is TGTGCCAGTAGTATCGGGACAGGGGGTTTTTGGGACGAGCAGTACTTC.

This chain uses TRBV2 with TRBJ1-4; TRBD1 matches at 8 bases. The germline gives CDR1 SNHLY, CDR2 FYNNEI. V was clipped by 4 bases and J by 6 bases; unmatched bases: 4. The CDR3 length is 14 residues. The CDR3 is CASSGNRGDEKLFF. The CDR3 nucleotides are TGTGCCAGCAGTGGAAACAGGGGGGATGAAAAACTGTTTTTT.

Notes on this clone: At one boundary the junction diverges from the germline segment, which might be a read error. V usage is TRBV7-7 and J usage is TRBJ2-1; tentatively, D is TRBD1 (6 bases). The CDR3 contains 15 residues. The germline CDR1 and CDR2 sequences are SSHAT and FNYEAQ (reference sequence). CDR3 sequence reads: CASSLAQGTYNEQFF. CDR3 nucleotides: TGTGCTAGCAGCTTAGCCCAGGGGACGTACAATGAGCAGTTCTTC.

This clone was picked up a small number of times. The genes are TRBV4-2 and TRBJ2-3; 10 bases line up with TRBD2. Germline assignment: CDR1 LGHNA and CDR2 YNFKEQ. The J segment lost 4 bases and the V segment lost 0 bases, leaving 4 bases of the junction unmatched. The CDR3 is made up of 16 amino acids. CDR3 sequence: CASSQDRSGGADTQYF. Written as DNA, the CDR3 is TGTGCCAGCAGCCAAGACCGAAGCGGGGGGGCAGATACGCAGTATTTT.

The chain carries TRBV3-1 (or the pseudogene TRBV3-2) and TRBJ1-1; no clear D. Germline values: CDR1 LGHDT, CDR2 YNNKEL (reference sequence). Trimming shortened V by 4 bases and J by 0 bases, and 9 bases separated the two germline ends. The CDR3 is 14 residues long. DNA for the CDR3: TGTGCCAGCAGCCCACACAACCTGAACACTGAAGCTTTCTTT. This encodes CASSPHNLNTEAFF.

The CDR3 region is CATPNQPQHF. CDR3 nucleotides: TGTGCCACCCCAAACCAGCCCCAGCATTTT. This chain links TRBV21-1 with TRBJ1-5. TRBV21-1 is designated a pseudogene. This CDR3 is built from 10 residues.

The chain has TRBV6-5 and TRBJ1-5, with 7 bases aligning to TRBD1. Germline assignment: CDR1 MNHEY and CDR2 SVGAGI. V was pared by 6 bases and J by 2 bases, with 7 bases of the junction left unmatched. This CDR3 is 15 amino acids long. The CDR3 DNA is TGTGCCAGCAGATCACAGGGGTTGGGCAATCAGCCCCAGCATTTT. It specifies CASRSQGLGNQPQHF.

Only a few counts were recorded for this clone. CDR3 amino acids: CASSQGGLASSYEQYF. DNA for the CDR3: TGCGCCAGCAGCCAAGGAGGACTAGCGTCATCCTACGAGCAGTACTTC. V and J are TRBV4-1 and TRBJ2-7, with 9 positions matching TRBD2. J lost 1 base, V lost 1 base, and 5 bases had no gene match. Per germline, CDR1 MGHRA and CDR2 YSYEKL. The CDR3 consists of 16 residues.